These 8 T cell receptor beta chains share one sample of origin, sequenced in a study of T cell clones after liver transplantation. Clones were read by immunoSEQ multiplex PCR, and TCRdb kept only the in-frame ones, dropping some. The sample yields over 70,000 clones, about 80% seen once. Material: CD4+ T cells from blood, obtained 12 months after liver transplant. These receptors came from a human patient who received a liver transplant. Some T cells may arise from the graft donor.

This clone was detected once. The J gene is TRBJ1-1, the V gene TRBV18; 11 nucleotides align to TRBD1. Trimming removed 3 bases from V and 5 bases from J; junction bases left unmatched: 8. The length of the CDR3 is 16 residues. Germline assignment: CDR1 KGHSH and CDR2 LQKENI. The CDR3 DNA follows: TGTGCCAGCTCACCCTCCGGGACAGGGGGTTTTACTGAAGCTTTCTTT. Translating gives CASSPSGTGGFTEAFF. The complete variable domain, with remaining parts taken from reference TRBV18 and TRBJ1-1, reads NAGVMQNPRHLVRRRGQEARLRCSPMKGHSHVYWYRQLPEEGLKFMVYLQKENIIDESGMPKERFSAEFPKEGPSILRIQQVVRGDSAAYFCASSPSGTGGFTEAFFGQGTRLTVV.

V and J are TRBV5-1 and TRBJ2-5; 7 bases align to TRBD2. Germline V gene lookup returns CDR1 SGHRS and CDR2 YFSETQ. This CDR3 has 15 residues. Trimming at V came to 4 bases and at J to 2 bases, leaving 8 bases not matched to a gene. CDR3: CASSLGDYLQETQYF. The CDR3 DNA reads TGCGCCAGCAGCCTGGGGGACTACCTACAAGAGACCCAGTACTTC.

The genes are TRBV5-1 and TRBJ2-1, with 11 bases that match TRBD2. Losses at the gene ends were 4 bases for V and 8 bases for J; bases not matched to a gene: 5. Germline-derived CDR1 and CDR2 are SGHRS and YFSETQ. The CDR3 has 14 amino acids. CDR3 nucleotides: TGCGCCAGCAGCCCCCGGACTAGCGGGCATGAGCAGTTCTTC. It translates to CASSPRTSGHEQFF.

The rearrangement links TRBV19 to TRBJ2-2; a weak D match, TRBD1 (6 bases). The CDR3 is made up of 14 amino acids. Deletions cut 8 bases from V and 0 bases from J, with 10 bases between. Per the germline V gene, CDR1 is LNHDA and CDR2 is SQIVND (reference sequence). The CDR3 nucleotides read TGTGCCAGTTCAGGGGTACCGAACACCGGGGAGCTGTTTTTT. It translates to CASSGVPNTGELFF.

The V and J genes are TRBV7-8 and TRBJ2-1, with no clear D. Trimming pared 3 bases from V and 8 bases from J, leaving 11 bases between. Germline loops: CDR1 SGHVS, CDR2 FQNEAQ. The CDR3 extends over 13 amino acids. CDR3 nucleotide sequence: TGTGCCAGCAGCTTCTCCGCGAGCGATGAGCAGTTCTTC. This sequence encodes CASSFSASDEQFF. Variable domain in full (rest from reference TRBV7-8 and TRBJ2-1): GAGVSQSPRYKVAKRGQDVALRCDPISGHVSLFWYQQALGQGPEFLTYFQNEAQLDKSGLPSDRFFAERPEGSVSTLKIQRTQQEDSAVYLCASSFSASDEQFFGPGTRLTVL.

CDR3 sequence reads: CASSPDPGDTIYF. CDR3 DNA: TGTGCCAGCTCACCGGACCCAGGGGACACCATATATTTT. The chain couples TRBV18 to TRBJ1-3; weak D call: TRBD1 (6 bases). V dropped 3 bases and J dropped 8 bases, with 11 bases sitting between them. The CDR3 extends over 13 amino acids. Germline V gives CDR1 KGHSH, CDR2 LQKENI.

This chain links TRBV2 with TRBJ2-3, with TRBD2 matching over 10 bases. CDR1 and CDR2 (germline): SNHLY, FYNNEI. This CDR3 is 17 amino acids long. J was trimmed by 1 base and V by 5 bases; bases with no gene match: 9. CDR3: CASSRAGLAGGTDTQYF. The CDR3 nucleotides are TGTGCCAGCAGTCGCGCTGGGCTAGCGGGAGGCACAGATACGCAGTATTTT.

V and J are TRBV28 and TRBJ2-2; TRBD2 aligns across 8 bases. Germline CDR1 reads MDHEN; CDR2 reads SYDVKM. V trimming: 4 bases; J trimming: 5 bases; junction bases outside the gene matches: 12. The CDR3 length is 17 residues. For the CDR3, the DNA is TGTGCCAGCAGTTGGACCCTGGGAGCGGGAGTGACCGGGGAGCTGTTTTTT. Its protein is CASSWTLGAGVTGELFF.